The text below deals with one T cell receptor (beta chain). This specimen belongs to a study of blood T cell repertoires in COVID-19. The overall study: COVID-19 samples from acute and convalescent phases originated in the United States, Italy and Spain. PBMCs, B-cell-depleted T cells, or T cells provided the cDNA or gDNA that made up the material.

Study processing details: Nucleated cell counts were estimated from reference gene primer amplification. Profiling relied on immunoSEQ multiplex PCR, and the TCRdb table lists in-frame clones only, not all of them. The V and J calls and the clone size are those of that table, but D and trimming were determined from the DNA. The sample has 470,000 or so clones; about 89% are singletons. The trim removed 0 bases at V and 2 bases at J, leaving 14 bases unmatched. Germline V gives CDR1 SGHRS, CDR2 YFSETQ. The CDR3 runs 18 residues. This TCR was sampled from a woman in her twenties or thirties with acute or convalescent COVID-19. The chain couples TRBV5-1 to TRBJ2-7; 7 positions agree with TRBD1. Sequenced: peripheral blood. The CDR3 sequence is CASSLEIQGSHLTYEQYF. For the CDR3, the DNA is TGCGCCAGCAGCTTGGAAATACAGGGGTCCCACTTAACCTACGAGCAGTACTTC. The full variable domain, in which reference TRBV5-1 and TRBJ2-7 provide the parts outside the CDR3, is KAGVTQTPRYLIKTRGQQVTLSCSPISGHRSVSWYQQTPGQGLQFLFEYFSETQRNKGNFPGRFSGRQFSNSRSEMNVSTLELGDSALYLCASSLEIQGSHLTYEQYFGPGTRLTVT.